This T cell receptor (beta chain) is from a study of shared clonotypes between healthy human individuals. Study-level results: With few donors, the genetic and exposure-history diversity represented was limited. An anticipated effect of sequencing depth on clonotype sharing among donors was recognized.

V was shortened by 1 base and J by 0 bases, with 12 bases between the two germline ends. There are 16 residues in the CDR3. Germline CDR1 is MDHEN and CDR2 is SYDVKM. Each subset's genomic DNA was shared equally among a number of immunoSEQ plates. Scientists sequenced DNA from unsorted PBMC on ten immunoSEQ deep assay plates. Using immunoSEQ multiplex PCR, the repertoire was profiled, and TCRdb retains in-frame clones only, with some absent. The sample lists 400,000 to 600,000 clones; roughly 85% were seen once. On this clone itself: Its antigen is currently unknown.

The clonotype originates from a woman aged 35 to 49 in good health. Some clones in this sample may be carry-over from other donors' samples. The material sequenced was PBMCs. This rearrangement joins TRBV28 to TRBJ1-1; tentative D call: TRBD1 (5 bases). The CDR3 here is CASSLLSRGVNTEAFF. Here the CDR3 DNA reads TGTGCCAGCAGTTTATTATCTAGAGGGGTGAACACTGAAGCTTTCTTT.